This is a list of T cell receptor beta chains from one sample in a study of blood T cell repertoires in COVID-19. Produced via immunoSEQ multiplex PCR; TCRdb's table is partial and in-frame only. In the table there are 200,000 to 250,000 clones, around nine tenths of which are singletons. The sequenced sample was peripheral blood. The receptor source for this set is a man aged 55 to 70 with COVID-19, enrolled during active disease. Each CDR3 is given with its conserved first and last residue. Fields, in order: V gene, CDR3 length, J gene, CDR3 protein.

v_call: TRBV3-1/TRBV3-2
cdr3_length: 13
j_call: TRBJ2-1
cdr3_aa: CASSQTTNFGQFF

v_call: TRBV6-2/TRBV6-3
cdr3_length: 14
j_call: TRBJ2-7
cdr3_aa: CASSYSGTDYEQYF

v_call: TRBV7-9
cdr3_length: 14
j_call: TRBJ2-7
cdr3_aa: CASNRQGAPHEQYF

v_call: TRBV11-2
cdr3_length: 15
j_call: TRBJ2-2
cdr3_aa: CASSTRQGAPGELFF

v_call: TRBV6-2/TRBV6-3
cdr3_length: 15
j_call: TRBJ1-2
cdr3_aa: CASSLQNPANYGYTF

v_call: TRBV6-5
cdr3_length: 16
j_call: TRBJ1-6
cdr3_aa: CASSYFSNSNNSPLHF

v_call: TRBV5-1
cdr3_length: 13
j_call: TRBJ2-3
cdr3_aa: CASSPGDTDTQYF

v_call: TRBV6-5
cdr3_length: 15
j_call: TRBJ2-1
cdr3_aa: CASSPGGSSYNEQFF

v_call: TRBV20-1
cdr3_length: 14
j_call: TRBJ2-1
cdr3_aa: CSASRQGEINEQFF

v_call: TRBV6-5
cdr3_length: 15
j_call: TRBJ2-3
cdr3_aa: CASGDSGSGTDTQYF

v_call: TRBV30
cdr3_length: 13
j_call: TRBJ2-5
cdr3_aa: CARSLGAQETQYF

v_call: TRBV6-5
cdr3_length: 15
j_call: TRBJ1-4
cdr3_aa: CASSYSTAGGEKLFF

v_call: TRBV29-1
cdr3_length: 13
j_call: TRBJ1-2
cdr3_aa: CSVEVNSNYGYTF

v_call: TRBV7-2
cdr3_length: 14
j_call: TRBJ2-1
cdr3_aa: CASSTSTVYNEQFF

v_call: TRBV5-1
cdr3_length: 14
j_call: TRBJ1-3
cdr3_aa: CASSSQGTGNTIYF